The clone carrying this T cell receptor (beta chain) is medium-sized within its sample. Its specificity is not known. This record belongs to a study of liver allograft versus peripheral blood T cells. Study details: In transplanted livers, T cell receptor repertoires were compared with those found in the recipients' peripheral blood.

From the reads, TCRdb called clonotypes with MiXCR, one entry per CDR3 protein. Of some 10,000 distinct CDR3 sequences in the sample, approximately 19% were seen once. Study-level findings and limits: Liver allograft repertoires of T cell receptors reportedly diverged from peripheral blood repertoires.

Trimming stripped 6 bases from V and 3 bases from J, with 19 bases between. This CDR3 region has 16 residues. CDR1 is MNHEY and CDR2 is SMNVEV in the germline V gene (reference sequence). The chain couples TRBV27 to TRBJ2-3, with D perhaps TRBD2 (6 bases). This clonotype was sampled from a human patient who had a liver transplant. T cells may partly derive from the graft donor. CDR3 DNA: TGTGCCAGCAGCCCCCGGCGCGGGACGGCGACAGATACGCAGTATTTT. Translated, it gives CASSPRRGTATDTQYF.